One and the same sample provided the 13 T cell receptor beta chains below, sequenced in a study of regulatory T cells in long-lasting Graves disease. TCR beta libraries were built with iRepertoire HTBI primers and Arm-PCR of CDR3 regions. Via MiXCR, TCRdb re-called the multiplex PCR reads, giving one row per CDR3 protein. Here the sample spans approximately 560,000 distinct CDR3 sequences, 16% being singletons. Regarding time point: newly diagnosed GD, antithyroid drugs for less than 3 months. The authors made the TCR library using RNA they extracted from PBMCs. The sample was also reused in another study, on T cells in Graves' hyperthyroidism and ophthalmopathy.

The specimen was peripheral blood mononuclear cells (PBMCs), collected at new diagnosis, from a patient treated with antithyroid drugs. All receptors come from a man younger than 35 with Graves disease.

This clonotype was found many times. V and J are TRBV2 and TRBJ2-7; 8 positions match TRBD2. The germline V gene encodes CDR1 SNHLY and CDR2 FYNNEI. The V gene end was trimmed by 3 bases and the J gene end by 3 bases; junction bases not matched to a gene: 7. The CDR3 length is 15 residues. This CDR3 reads CASSEGAGGLYEQYF. The CDR3 DNA follows: TGTGCCAGCAGTGAGGGGGCGGGAGGCCTCTACGAGCAGTACTTC.

The rearrangement joins TRBV7-9 to TRBJ2-2, with 14 nucleotides matching TRBD2. The CDR3 is 18 amino acids. Germline CDR1 and CDR2: SEHNR and FQNEAQ (reference sequence). Germline trimming cut 5 bases from V and 3 bases from J; bases unmatched to any gene: 8. CDR3 residues: CASSGPGLAGVDTGELFF. The DNA for the CDR3 is TGTGCCAGCAGCGGTCCGGGACTAGCGGGAGTAGACACCGGGGAGCTGTTTTTT.

This clonotype was detected many times. CDR3 region: CASSVAGTGDTEAFF. CDR3 nucleotides: TGCGCCAGCAGCGTGGCCGGGACAGGGGACACTGAAGCTTTCTTT. The chain uses TRBV5-1 and TRBJ1-1; 10 nucleotides agree with TRBD1. CDR1 is SGHRS, CDR2 YFSETQ, per germline. V trimming: 4 bases; J trimming: 3 bases; junction bases outside the gene matches: 6. CDR3 length: 15 residues.

This clonotype was seen only a few times. The V gene is TRBV24-1, the J gene TRBJ1-1; D call uncertain. V was pared by 10 bases and J by 4 bases, with 6 bases between. CDR1 is KGHDR and CDR2 is SFDVKD in the germline V gene. The CDR3 totals 10 residues. DNA of the CDR3: TGTGCCACATCTCCCACTGAAGCTTTCTTT. Protein sequence: CATSPTEAFF.

This clonotype was seen a few times. The chain links TRBV4-1 to TRBJ2-7; no definite D call. CDR1 is MGHRA and CDR2 is YSYEKL in the germline V gene. The CDR3 consists of 15 residues. Trimming cost V 0 bases and J 6 bases, with 15 bases left between them. The CDR3 bases are TGCGCCAGCAGCCAAGAGGCGGCAGCAGCAACCGAGCAGTACTTC. This sequence encodes CASSQEAAAATEQYF.

There are a few counts of this clonotype. The J gene is TRBJ1-1, the V gene TRBV5-1; 9 nucleotides align to TRBD1. CDR1 is SGHRS and CDR2 is YFSETQ in the germline V gene. The CDR3 spans 16 residues. Trimming removed 0 bases from V and 4 bases from J; junction bases left unmatched: 7. The CDR3 spells CASSLGDRDVATEAFF. Written as DNA, the CDR3 is TGCGCCAGCAGCTTGGGGGACAGGGATGTGGCCACTGAAGCTTTCTTT.

This clonotype occurred many times. The rearrangement links TRBV28 to TRBJ2-7; D gene unclear. The length of the CDR3 is 13 residues. Looked up from germline, CDR1 is MDHEN and CDR2 is SYDVKM. V was clipped by 7 bases and J by 0 bases, with 10 bases between them. DNA for the CDR3: TGTGCCAGCACCGTGGCTAGCTCCTACGAGCAGTACTTC. The encoded protein is CASTVASSYEQYF.

This clonotype was detected ten times or more. The chain employs TRBV29-1 and TRBJ2-3; 11 bases align to TRBD1. The CDR3 spans 14 residues. Looked up from germline, CDR1 is SQVTM and CDR2 is ANQGSEA. Trimming at V came to 6 bases and at J to 3 bases, leaving 5 bases not matched to a gene. In DNA form, the CDR3 reads TGCAGCGTCCGGGACAGGGGGTGGACAGATACGCAGTATTTT. Translating it yields CSVRDRGWTDTQYF.

The V gene is TRBV5-1, the J gene TRBJ2-3; the match to TRBD1 covers 8 bases. There are 15 residues in the CDR3. Germline V gene sequence: CDR1 SGHRS, CDR2 YFSETQ. V was clipped by 5 bases and J by 6 bases; unmatched bases: 11. The CDR3 protein is CASRFYGQGGDTQYF. CDR3 bases: TGCGCCAGCAGGTTTTACGGACAGGGCGGTGATACGCAGTATTTT.

This clonotype was seen a handful of times. The genes are TRBV28 and TRBJ2-1; 11 bases are a match to TRBD2. Germline loops: CDR1 MDHEN, CDR2 SYDVKM. CDR3 size: 17 residues. V shed 6 bases, J shed 5 bases, and the junction held 12 bases outside the gene matches. CDR3 coding DNA: TGTGCCAGCAGCTCCCGACTAGCGGGGACCCTGGACAATGAGCAGTTCTTC. Translated: CASSSRLAGTLDNEQFF.

The rearrangement joins TRBV7-8 to TRBJ1-2; 9 bases align to TRBD1. Germline V gene sequence: CDR1 SGHVS, CDR2 FQNEAQ. The V gene end was trimmed by 3 bases and the J gene end by 8 bases; junction bases not matched to a gene: 7. This CDR3 contains 14 residues. CDR3 sequence reads: CASSLAGTGRGYTF. CDR3 bases: TGTGCCAGCAGCTTGGCTGGGACAGGGCGGGGCTACACCTTC.

V and J are TRBV29-1 and TRBJ2-3; D perhaps matches TRBD2 (5 bases). Germline V gives CDR1 SQVTM, CDR2 ANQGSEA. Trimming left V 7 bases short and J 8 bases short, with 22 bases between. The CDR3 length is 14 residues. The CDR3 here is CSGSSAASEGTQYF. CDR3 sequence (DNA): TGCAGCGGATCCTCGGCAGCGTCAGAGGGTACGCAGTATTTT.

The V gene is TRBV7-3, the J gene TRBJ2-3; 7 bases are shared with TRBD2. CDR1 and CDR2 (germline): SGHTA, FQGTGA. Trimming took 2 bases from V and 0 from J; bases not matched to a gene: 2. The CDR3 extends over 15 amino acids. Written as DNA, the CDR3 is TGTGCCAGCAGCTTAGACGGGAGGAGCACAGATACGCAGTATTTT. It encodes CASSLDGRSTDTQYF.